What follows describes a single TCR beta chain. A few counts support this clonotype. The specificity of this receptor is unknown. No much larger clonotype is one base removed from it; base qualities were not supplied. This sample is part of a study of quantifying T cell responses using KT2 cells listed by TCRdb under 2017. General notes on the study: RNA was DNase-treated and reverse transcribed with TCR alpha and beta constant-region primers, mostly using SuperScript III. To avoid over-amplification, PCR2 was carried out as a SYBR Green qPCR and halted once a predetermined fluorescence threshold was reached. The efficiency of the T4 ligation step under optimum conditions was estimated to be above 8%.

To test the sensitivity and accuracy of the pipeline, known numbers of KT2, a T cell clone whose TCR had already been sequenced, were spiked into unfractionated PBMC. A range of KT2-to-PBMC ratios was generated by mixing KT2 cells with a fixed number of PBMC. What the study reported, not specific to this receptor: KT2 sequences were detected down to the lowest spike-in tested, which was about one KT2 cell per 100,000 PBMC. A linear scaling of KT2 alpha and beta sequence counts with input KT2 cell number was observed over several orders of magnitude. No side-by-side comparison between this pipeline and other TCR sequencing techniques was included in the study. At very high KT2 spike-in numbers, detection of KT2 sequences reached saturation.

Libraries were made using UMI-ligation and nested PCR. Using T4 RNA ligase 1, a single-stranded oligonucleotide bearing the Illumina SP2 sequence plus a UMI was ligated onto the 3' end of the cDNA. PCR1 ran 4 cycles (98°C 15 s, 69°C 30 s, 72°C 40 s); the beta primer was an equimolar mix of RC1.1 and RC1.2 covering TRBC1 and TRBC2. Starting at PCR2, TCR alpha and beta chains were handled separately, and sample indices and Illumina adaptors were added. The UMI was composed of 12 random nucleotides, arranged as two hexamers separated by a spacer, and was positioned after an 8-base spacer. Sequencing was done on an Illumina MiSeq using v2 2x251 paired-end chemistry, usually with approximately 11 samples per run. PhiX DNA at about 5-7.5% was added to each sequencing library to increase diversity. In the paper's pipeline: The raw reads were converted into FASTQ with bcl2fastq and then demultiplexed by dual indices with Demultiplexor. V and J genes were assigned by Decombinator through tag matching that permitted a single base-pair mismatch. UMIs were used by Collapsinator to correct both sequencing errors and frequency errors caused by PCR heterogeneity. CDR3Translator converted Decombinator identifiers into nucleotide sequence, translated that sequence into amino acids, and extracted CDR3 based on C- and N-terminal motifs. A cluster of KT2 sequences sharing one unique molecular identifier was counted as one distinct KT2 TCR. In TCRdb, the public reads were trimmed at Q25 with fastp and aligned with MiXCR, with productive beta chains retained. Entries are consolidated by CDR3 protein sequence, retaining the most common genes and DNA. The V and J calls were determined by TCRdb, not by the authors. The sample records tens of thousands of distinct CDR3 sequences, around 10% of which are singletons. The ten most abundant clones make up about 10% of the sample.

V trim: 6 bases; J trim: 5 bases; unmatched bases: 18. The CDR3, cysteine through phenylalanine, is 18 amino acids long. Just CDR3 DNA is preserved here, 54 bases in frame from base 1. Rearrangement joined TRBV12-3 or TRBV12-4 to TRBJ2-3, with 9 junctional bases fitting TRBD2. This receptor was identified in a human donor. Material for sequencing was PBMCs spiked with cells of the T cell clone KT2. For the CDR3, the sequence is CASSRSGGMVLGRDTQYF. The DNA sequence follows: TGTGCCAGCAGCAGGAGCGGGGGGATGGTATTAGGAAGAGATACGCAGTATTTT.